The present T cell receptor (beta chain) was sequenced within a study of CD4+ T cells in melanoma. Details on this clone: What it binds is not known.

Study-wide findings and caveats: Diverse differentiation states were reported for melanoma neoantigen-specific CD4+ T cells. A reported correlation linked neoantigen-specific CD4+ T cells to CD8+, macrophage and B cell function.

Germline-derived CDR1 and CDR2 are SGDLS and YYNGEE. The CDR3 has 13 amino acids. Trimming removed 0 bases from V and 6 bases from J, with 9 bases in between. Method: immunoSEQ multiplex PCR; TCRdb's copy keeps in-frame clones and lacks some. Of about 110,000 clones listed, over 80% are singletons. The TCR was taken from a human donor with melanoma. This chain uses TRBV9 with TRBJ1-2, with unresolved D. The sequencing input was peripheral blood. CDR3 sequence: CASSVGAADGYTF. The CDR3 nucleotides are TGTGCCAGCAGCGTAGGGGCAGCGGATGGCTACACCTTC.